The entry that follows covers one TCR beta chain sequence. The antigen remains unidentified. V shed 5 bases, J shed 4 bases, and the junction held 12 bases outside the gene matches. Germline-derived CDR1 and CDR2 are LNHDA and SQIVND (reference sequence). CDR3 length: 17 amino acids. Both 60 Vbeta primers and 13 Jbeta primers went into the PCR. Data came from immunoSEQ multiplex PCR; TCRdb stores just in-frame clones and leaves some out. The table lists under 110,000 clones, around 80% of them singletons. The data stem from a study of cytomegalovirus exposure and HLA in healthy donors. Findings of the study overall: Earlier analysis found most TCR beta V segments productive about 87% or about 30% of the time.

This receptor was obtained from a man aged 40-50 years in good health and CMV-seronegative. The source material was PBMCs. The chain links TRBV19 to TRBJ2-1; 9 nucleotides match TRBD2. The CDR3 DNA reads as TGTGCCAGTAGTCTCTCCCAGGGAGCGGGGGGTTACAATGAGCAGTTCTTC. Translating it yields CASSLSQGAGGYNEQFF.